These 25 T cell receptor beta chains share one sample of origin, sequenced in a study of T-cell reconstitution after alpha-beta-depleted transplantation in children. During its preparation, the TCRbeta library received unique molecular identifiers. TCRdb re-called the PCR reads through MiXCR, storing one row per CDR3 protein. The table has approximately 1,000,000 distinct CDR3 sequences, about 29% seen once; the top ten hold roughly 27%. This specimen was PBMCs, mostly from graft donor cells, taken 360 days after TCRalphabeta/CD19-depleted stem cell transplant. The receptors come from a boy less than two years old who had a stem cell transplant for SCID, so the T cells may come from the graft donor.

CDR3 sequence: CASSPRQDPTGELFF. The CDR3, as DNA: TGTGCCAGCAGCCCCCGACAGGACCCCACCGGGGAGCTGTTTTTT. The chain joins TRBV7-7 to TRBJ2-2; the D gene is possibly TRBD1 (6 bases). Germline V CDR1 and CDR2: SSHAT, FNYEAQ (reference sequence). This CDR3 comprises 15 residues. V was cut by 5 bases and J by 4 bases, with 14 bases left in between.

This clonotype was seen a single time. This sequence joins TRBV6-2 or TRBV6-3 and TRBJ2-1; a possible D gene is TRBD2 (6 bases). The CDR3 runs to 17 residues. CDR1 MNHEY and CDR2 SVGEGT come from the germline V gene. The V end was cut by 8 bases, the J end by 2 bases, with 22 bases between. As DNA, the CDR3 is TGTGCCAGCGGGGGAGCCTGGGGGGTCCGTCCCTACAATGAGCAGTTCTTC. As protein: CASGGAWGVRPYNEQFF.

This chain links TRBV6-1 with TRBJ2-2, with D maybe TRBD1 (5 bases). The germline V gene has CDR1 MNHNS and CDR2 SASEGT. The CDR3 sequence is 15 residues long. The V and J ends lost 4 bases and 0 bases respectively, with 9 bases between them. The CDR3 DNA is TGTGCCAGCAGTGCGGACAATGCGAACACCGGGGAGCTGTTTTTT. This sequence encodes CASSADNANTGELFF.

This rearrangement joins TRBV9 to TRBJ2-4; D is uncertain. The CDR3 is 14 residues long. CDR1 SGDLS and CDR2 YYNGEE come from the germline V gene. V shed 2 bases and J shed 0 bases, with 6 bases lying between them. The CDR3 loop reads CASSVQLAKNIQYF. The DNA of the CDR3 is TGTGCCAGCAGCGTCCAGCTAGCCAAAAACATTCAGTACTTC. The whole variable domain, remainder taken from reference TRBV9 and TRBJ2-4, is DSGVTQTPKHLITATGQRVTLRCSPRSGDLSVYWYQQSLDQGLQFLIQYYNGEERAKGNILERFSAQQFPDLHSELNLSSLELGDSALYFCASSVQLAKNIQYFGAGTRLSVL.

The J gene is TRBJ2-7, the V gene TRBV12-3 or TRBV12-4; 7 bases match TRBD1. This CDR3 is 16 amino acids long. Trimming cost V 5 bases and J 2 bases; bases outside gene matches: 12. The CDR3 loop reads CASSPLPGGLAYEQYF. The CDR3 nucleotides read TGTGCCAGCAGTCCATTACCAGGGGGTTTGGCCTACGAGCAGTACTTC.

The chain is built from TRBV6-1 and TRBJ2-1; D call uncertain. Trimming stripped 1 base from V and 4 bases from J, with 11 bases between. This CDR3 spans 15 amino acids. Per germline, CDR1 MNHNS and CDR2 SASEGT. For the CDR3, the DNA is TGTGCCAGCAGTGAAGATGGTCTACCTTACAATGAGCAGTTCTTC. As protein: CASSEDGLPYNEQFF.

The V and J genes are TRBV7-9 and TRBJ1-1; D not certain. Trimming shortened V by 8 bases and J by 0 bases, and 13 bases separated the two germline ends. CDR3 length equals 14 residues. Looked up from germline, CDR1 is SEHNR and CDR2 is FQNEAQ (reference sequence). The CDR3 here is CASDLRELNTEAFF. The CDR3 bases are TGTGCCAGCGACTTACGGGAGCTGAACACTGAAGCTTTCTTT.

CDR3 protein: CASRMPGGVAQYF. In DNA, the CDR3 is TGTGCCAGCAGGATGCCGGGGGGAGTGGCCCAGTACTTC. This sequence joins TRBV27 and TRBJ2-5; 7 nucleotides agree with TRBD2. CDR1 MNHEY and CDR2 SMNVEV come from the germline V gene (reference sequence). The CDR3 loop spans 13 amino acids. V lost 6 bases, J lost 9 bases, and 10 bases stayed unmatched.

V gene TRBV11-2 combines with J gene TRBJ1-2; maybe TRBD1 (6 bases). V was shortened by 2 bases and J by 10 bases, with 14 bases between the two germline ends. Germline V lookup: CDR1 SGHAT, CDR2 FQNNGV. CDR3 length equals 13 residues. The CDR3 loop is CASSLPGVKNYTF. CDR3 DNA: TGTGCCAGCAGCTTACCAGGGGTAAAGAACTACACCTTC. The full variable domain, in which reference TRBV11-2 and TRBJ1-2 provide the parts outside the CDR3, is EAGVAQSPRYKIIEKRQSVAFWCNPISGHATLYWYQQILGQGPKLLIQFQNNGVVDDSQLPKDRFSAERLKGVDSTLKIQPAKLEDSAVYLCASSLPGVKNYTFGSGTRLTVV.

The chain recombines TRBV10-3 with TRBJ2-1; the match to TRBD1 covers 7 bases. CDR3 size: 14 residues. CDR1 ENHRY and CDR2 SYGVKD come from the germline V gene. V lost 4 bases to trimming and J lost 7 bases; unmatched junction nucleotides: 7. The CDR3 here is CAISGGGAGNEQFF. CDR3 coding DNA: TGTGCCATCAGTGGAGGGGGCGCTGGGAATGAGCAGTTCTTC.

This clonotype appeared a few times. This sequence joins TRBV5-1 and TRBJ1-6; TRBD1 is a possible D gene (6 bases). This CDR3 has 16 amino acids. Deletions cut 1 base from V and 0 bases from J, with 8 bases between. Per germline, CDR1 SGHRS and CDR2 YFSETQ. Written as DNA, the CDR3 is TGCGCCAGCAGCTTGCCGGACAGCTCCTATAATTCACCCCTCCACTTT. Its translation: CASSLPDSSYNSPLHF.

The table lists this clonotype with many counts. The chain has TRBV18 and TRBJ2-7, with a tentative D call TRBD1 (5 bases). Trimming removed 8 bases from V and 1 base from J, with 12 bases in between. This CDR3 is built from 13 residues. Germline CDR1 reads KGHSH; CDR2 reads LQKENI. The CDR3 DNA follows: TGTGCCAGCAGCCCTCAGGGATCCTACGAGCAGTACTTC. Protein product: CASSPQGSYEQYF.

This clonotype was seen more than once but under ten times. The rearrangement uses TRBV20-1 and TRBJ2-2; 8 bases match TRBD2. The CDR3 runs to 18 residues. J was trimmed by 4 bases and V by 3 bases; bases with no gene match: 16. The germline CDR1 and CDR2 sequences are DFQATT and SNEGSKA (reference sequence). The CDR3 bases are TGCAGTGCTAGGGGGGGACCCGGGACTAGATCAAGCACCGGGGAGCTGTTTTTT. It codes for CSARGGPGTRSSTGELFF.

This sequence joins TRBV20-1 and TRBJ2-5, with D possibly being TRBD1 (6 bases). Germline V lookup: CDR1 DFQATT, CDR2 SNEGSKA (reference sequence). Between the trimmed V and J ends, which lost 0 bases and 5 bases, there was a span of 13 bases. The CDR3 loop spans 14 amino acids. The CDR3 sequence is CSARDFQGWETQYF. CDR3 sequence (DNA): TGCAGTGCTAGAGATTTTCAGGGGTGGGAGACCCAGTACTTC.

V is TRBV5-1 and J is TRBJ2-7; the match to TRBD1 covers 7 bases. The germline CDR1 and CDR2 sequences are SGHRS and YFSETQ. V was pared by 2 bases and J by 5 bases, with 7 bases of the junction left unmatched. The CDR3 sequence is 14 residues long. Here the CDR3 reads CASSLGQEGHEQYF. The CDR3 DNA is TGCGCCAGCAGCTTAGGACAGGAAGGGCACGAGCAGTACTTC.

This clonotype was observed a handful of times. CDR3 DNA: TGTGCCAGCAGCTCAGGGGTAGTAGGTTTCTACAATGAGCAGTTCTTC. Translated, it gives CASSSGVVGFYNEQFF. The chain employs TRBV7-9 and TRBJ2-1; the D gene is possibly TRBD1 (6 bases). V was pared by 4 bases and J by 3 bases, with 16 bases between. CDR3 length equals 16 residues. Germline CDR1 is SEHNR and CDR2 is FQNEAQ (reference sequence).

Here the CDR3 DNA reads TGTGCCAGCAGCCCCGGACTAGCGGGGAGAGACAATGAGCAGTTCTTC. This sequence encodes CASSPGLAGRDNEQFF. The J gene is TRBJ2-1, the V gene TRBV7-9; 12 positions agree with TRBD2. This CDR3 contains 16 residues. CDR1 and CDR2 (germline): SEHNR, FQNEAQ (reference sequence). V dropped 5 bases and J dropped 5; count of bases not matched to a gene: 7.

This clonotype turned up a few times. This rearrangement joins TRBV18 to TRBJ2-7, with D possibly matching TRBD2 (5 bases). Trimming removed 3 bases at V and 0 bases at J, with 9 bases between. The CDR3 loop spans 14 amino acids. Germline lookup yields CDR1 KGHSH and CDR2 LQKENI. CDR3 sequence: CASSPLRDSYEQYF. For the CDR3, the DNA is TGTGCCAGCTCACCGCTCCGGGACTCCTACGAGCAGTACTTC.

This clonotype appeared a few times. The chain joins TRBV4-3 to TRBJ2-6; no definite D call. The V gene's germline CDR1 is LGHNA and CDR2 YSLEER. The CDR3 spans 17 residues. V was shortened by 0 bases and J by 0 bases, with 9 bases between the two germline ends. DNA of the CDR3: TGCGCCAGCAGCCAAGACGTACGGCTCTCTGGGGCCAACGTCCTGACTTTC. Translation: CASSQDVRLSGANVLTF.

The gene calls are TRBV5-1 and TRBJ2-6, with D maybe TRBD1 (5 bases). Germline-derived CDR1 and CDR2 are SGHRS and YFSETQ. V dropped 4 bases and J dropped 1 base, with 21 bases sitting between them. CDR3 size: 19 residues. The CDR3, as DNA: TGCGCCAGCAGCCCAACGGTGAAGGGGTTGGGATCTGGGGCCAACGTCCTGACTTTC. It translates to CASSPTVKGLGSGANVLTF.

The table lists this clonotype with a few counts. The rearrangement joins TRBV2 to TRBJ2-3; D remains unclear. The V gene lost 3 bases and the J gene lost 6 bases, with 19 bases spanning the gap. CDR1 and CDR2 from the germline V gene are SNHLY and FYNNEI. The CDR3 consists of 16 residues. The CDR3 nucleotides are TGTGCCAGCAGTGAGTTACTTGGGCAAAACGGGGATACGCAGTATTTT. It translates to CASSELLGQNGDTQYF.

The chain carries TRBV7-9 and TRBJ2-7; possible D gene TRBD2, 5 bases. Looked up from germline, CDR1 is SEHNR and CDR2 is FQNEAQ (reference sequence). This CDR3 spans 12 amino acids. Trimming took 3 bases from V and 6 from J, leaving 9 bases between them. The CDR3 DNA reads as TGTGCCAGCAGCTTCGGGAACGGCGAGCAGTACTTC. Encoded protein: CASSFGNGEQYF.

The chain links TRBV7-6 to TRBJ2-3; D call uncertain. The germline V and J ends were trimmed by 0 bases and 3 bases, with 13 bases remaining between them. Germline V gene lookup returns CDR1 SGHVS and CDR2 FNYEAQ. The CDR3 sequence is 16 residues long. This chain's CDR3 is CASSLAALPSTDTQYF. CDR3 sequence (DNA): TGTGCCAGCAGCTTAGCGGCGTTACCATCAACAGATACGCAGTATTTT. Drawing the rest from reference TRBV7-6 and TRBJ2-3, the complete variable domain is GAGVSQSPRYKVTKRGQDVALRCDPISGHVSLYWYRQALGQGPEFLTYFNYEAQQDKSGLPNDRFSAERPEGSISTLTIQRTEQRDSAMYRCASSLAALPSTDTQYFGPGTRLTVL.

The rearrangement uses TRBV6-5 and TRBJ2-2, with a tentative D call TRBD2 (7 bases). Looked up from germline, CDR1 is MNHEY and CDR2 is SVGAGI. V lost 4 bases and J 0 bases, leaving 15 bases between the germline ends. The CDR3 totals 17 residues. The CDR3 loop reads CASSLREGGANTGELFF. CDR3 in DNA: TGTGCCAGCAGTTTAAGGGAGGGGGGCGCGAACACCGGGGAGCTGTTTTTT.

The chain is built from TRBV12-3 or TRBV12-4 and TRBJ1-1; D unclear. This CDR3 has 12 amino acids. The ends were cut back, 3 bases at V and 10 bases at J, with 12 bases in the middle. The CDR3 spells CASSFEPNRAFF. The CDR3 region has the DNA TGTGCCAGCAGTTTTGAGCCCAACAGAGCTTTCTTT.